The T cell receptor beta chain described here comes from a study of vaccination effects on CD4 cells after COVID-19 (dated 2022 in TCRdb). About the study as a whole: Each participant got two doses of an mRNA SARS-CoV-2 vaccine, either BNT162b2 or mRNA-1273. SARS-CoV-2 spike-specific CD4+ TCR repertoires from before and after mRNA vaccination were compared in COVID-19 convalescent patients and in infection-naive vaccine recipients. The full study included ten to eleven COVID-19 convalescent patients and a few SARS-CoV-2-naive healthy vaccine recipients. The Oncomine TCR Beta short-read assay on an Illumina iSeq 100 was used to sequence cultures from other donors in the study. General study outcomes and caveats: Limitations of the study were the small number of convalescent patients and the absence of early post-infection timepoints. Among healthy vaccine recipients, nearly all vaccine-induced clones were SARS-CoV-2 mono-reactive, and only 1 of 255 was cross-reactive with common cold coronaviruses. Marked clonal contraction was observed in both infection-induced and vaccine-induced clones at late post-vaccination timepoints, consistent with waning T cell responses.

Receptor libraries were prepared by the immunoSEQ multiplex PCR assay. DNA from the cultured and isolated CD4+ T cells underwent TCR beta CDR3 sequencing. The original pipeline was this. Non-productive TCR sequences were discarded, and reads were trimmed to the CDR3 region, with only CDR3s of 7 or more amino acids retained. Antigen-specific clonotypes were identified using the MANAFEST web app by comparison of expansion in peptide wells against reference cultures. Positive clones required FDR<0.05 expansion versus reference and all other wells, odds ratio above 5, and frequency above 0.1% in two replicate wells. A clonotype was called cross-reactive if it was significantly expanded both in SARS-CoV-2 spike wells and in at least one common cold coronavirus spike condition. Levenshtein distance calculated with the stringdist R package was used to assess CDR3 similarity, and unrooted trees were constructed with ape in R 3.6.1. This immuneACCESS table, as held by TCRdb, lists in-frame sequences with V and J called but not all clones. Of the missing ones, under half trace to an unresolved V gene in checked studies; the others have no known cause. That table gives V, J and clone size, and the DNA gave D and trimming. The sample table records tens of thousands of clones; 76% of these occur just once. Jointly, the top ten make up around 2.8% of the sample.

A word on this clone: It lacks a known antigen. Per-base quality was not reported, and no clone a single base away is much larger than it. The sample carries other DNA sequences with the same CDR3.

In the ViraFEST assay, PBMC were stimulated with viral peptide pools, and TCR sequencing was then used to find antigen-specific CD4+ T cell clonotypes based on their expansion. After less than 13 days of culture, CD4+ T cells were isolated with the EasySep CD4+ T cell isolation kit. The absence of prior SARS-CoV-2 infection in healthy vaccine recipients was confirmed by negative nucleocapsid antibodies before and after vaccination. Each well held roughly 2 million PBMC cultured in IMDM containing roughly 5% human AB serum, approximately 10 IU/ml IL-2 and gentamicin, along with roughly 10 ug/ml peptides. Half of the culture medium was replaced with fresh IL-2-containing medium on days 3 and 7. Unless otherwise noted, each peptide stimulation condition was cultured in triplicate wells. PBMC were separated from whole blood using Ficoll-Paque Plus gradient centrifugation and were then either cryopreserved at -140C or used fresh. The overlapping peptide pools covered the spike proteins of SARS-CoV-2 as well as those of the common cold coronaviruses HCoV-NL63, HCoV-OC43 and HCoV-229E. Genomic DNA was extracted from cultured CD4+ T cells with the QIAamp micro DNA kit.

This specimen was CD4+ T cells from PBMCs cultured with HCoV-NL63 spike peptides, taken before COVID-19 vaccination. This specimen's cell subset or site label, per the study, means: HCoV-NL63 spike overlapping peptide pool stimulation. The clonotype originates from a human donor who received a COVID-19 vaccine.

The DNA sequence is as follows: TGTGCCAGCAGCTTAGTTAGCGGCTCATACAATGAGCAGTTCTTC. It specifies CASSLVSGSYNEQFF. Recombination linked TRBV7-2 to TRBJ2-1; a tentative D match to TRBD2 spans 6 bases. The CDR3 sequence holds 15 residues, the cysteine and phenylalanine included. Left in the record is the CDR3 DNA by itself, 45 bases read in frame from the first base. For CDR1 and CDR2, the germline V gene lists SGHTA and FQGNSA. Relative to germline, V is 1 base shorter and J is 4 bases shorter, with 11 bases between their ends.